A selection of T cell receptor beta chains follows, all from one sample in a study of response to subunit inactivated influenza vaccine. Using its own MiXCR run on the RT-PCR reads, TCRdb lists one record per CDR3 protein. Of more than 550,000 distinct CDR3 sequences listed, approximately 10% are singletons. The sample was also linked to a second study, of T cells expressing NK-cell markers.

The sequenced sample was PBMCs from blood, obtained on the day of vaccination. Receptor source: a man aged 45-60 years who received an inactivated influenza vaccine. CDR3s include the opening cysteine and the closing phenylalanine or tryptophan. The D gene is left open where the match is weak. Clone size is given for some rows only: seen once, a few or many times, or a class if the clone is expanded.

clone_size	v_call	j_call	d_call	cdr3_nt	cdr3_aa
NA	TRBV6-4	TRBJ2-3	NA	TGTGCCAGCAGCCAAATTACGTCGGATACGCAGTATTTT	CASSQITSDTQYF
few	TRBV7-9	TRBJ2-1	NA	TGTGCCAGCAGCTCCAATTCTCGAGAGCAGTTCTTC	CASSSNSREQFF
many	TRBV28	TRBJ2-7	NA	TGTGCCAGCAGTACGGGGAGCTCCTACGAGCAGTACTTC	CASSTGSSYEQYF
few	TRBV7-9	TRBJ2-1	TRBD2	TGTGCCAGCAGCCCAACTAGCGGGGGGGCTAGTAATGAGCAGTTCTTC	CASSPTSGGASNEQFF
few	TRBV12-3/TRBV12-4	TRBJ2-7	TRBD2	TGTGCCAGCAGTTGGTCTAGCGGGGAGCAGTACTTC	CASSWSSGEQYF
NA	TRBV2	TRBJ2-5	NA	TGTGCCAGCAGTGAAGTTGGGCGGCTAGCTCGGGAGACCCAGTACTTC	CASSEVGRLARETQYF
few	TRBV6-5	TRBJ1-6	NA	TGTGCCAGCAGTTACGGGGGTCAGGGTGGCACACCCCTCCACTTT	CASSYGGQGGTPLHF
few	TRBV7-9	TRBJ2-7	NA	TGTGCCAGCAGCTTAGAGGAATTTTCGGGATCCTACGAGCAGTACTTC	CASSLEEFSGSYEQYF
many	TRBV28	TRBJ2-7	TRBD1	TGTGCCAGCAGCTTGCCCCTTAGGACAGGGCGAAGCTCCTACGAGCAGTACTTC	CASSLPLRTGRSSYEQYF
many	TRBV5-1	TRBJ2-5	NA	TGCGCCAGCAGAAATCAACAGAGAATGGAGACCCAGTACTTC	CASRNQQRMETQYF
NA	TRBV2	TRBJ1-2	TRBD1	TGTGCCAGCTGTGGACAGGGAGGCGTTGGTTATGGCTACACCTTC	CASCGQGGVGYGYTF
NA	TRBV12-3/TRBV12-4	TRBJ2-2	NA	TGTGCCAGCAGTTTATCGTTCGAAGCGGGCTCCGGGGAGCTGTTTTTT	CASSLSFEAGSGELFF
NA	TRBV6-5	TRBJ2-5	NA	TGTGCCAGCAGTTACGGAGGGAAAGAGACCCAGTACTTC	CASSYGGKETQYF
few	TRBV5-8	TRBJ2-3	NA	TGTGCCAGCCGTTACATGGGCACAGATACGCAGTATTTT	CASRYMGTDTQYF
few	TRBV25-1	TRBJ1-2	NA	TGTGCCAGCACCCCAGGGGACTATGGCTACACCTTC	CASTPGDYGYTF
few	TRBV12-3/TRBV12-4	TRBJ2-3	TRBD2	TGTGCCAGCAGGAAGCGGGGGGGCACAGATACGCAGTATTTT	CASRKRGGTDTQYF
many	TRBV29-1	TRBJ2-1	TRBD1	TGCAGCACCCGGACAGGGGTGGCTGAGCAGTTCTTC	CSTRTGVAEQFF
NA	TRBV11-2	TRBJ2-3	NA	TGTGCCAGCAGAACTATGGGGCTGCGAGACGAGCGGCAAGCGGATACGCAGTATTTT	CASRTMGLRDERQADTQYF
few	TRBV28	TRBJ1-3	TRBD1	TGTGCCAGCAAGGGACAGGGAAATCCTCTCGGAAACACCATATATTTT	CASKGQGNPLGNTIYF
NA	TRBV18	TRBJ2-5	TRBD1	TGTGCCAGCTCACCCGCCGAGGGGGCCCGGGAGACCCAGTACTTC	CASSPAEGARETQYF
NA	TRBV5-1	TRBJ1-2	TRBD1	TGCGCCAGCAGCGCCGGGACAGGGGGTTGGAACGGCTACACCTTC	CASSAGTGGWNGYTF
few	TRBV5-3	TRBJ1-5	NA	TGTGCCCTGGGAGTACCCCAGCATTTT	CALGVPQHF
NA	TRBV12-3/TRBV12-4	TRBJ2-2	TRBD2	TGTGCCAGCAGTTTCGGTCTAGCGGGGGGTTCCTACACCGGGGAGCTGTTTTTT	CASSFGLAGGSYTGELFF
many	TRBV24-1	TRBJ2-1	TRBD2	TGTGCCACCAGTGATTTTCAGCCGCCTAGCGGACGATACAATGAGCAGTTCTTC	CATSDFQPPSGRYNEQFF
NA	TRBV28	TRBJ2-5	NA	TGTGCCACCCAGGCTGCAGGAGTCGAGACCCAGTACTTC	CATQAAGVETQYF
few	TRBV20-1	TRBJ2-1	NA	TGCAGTGCTAGCCCGATTAATTCCAGGGCTGATGGTAATGAGCAGTTCTTC	CSASPINSRADGNEQFF